These 21 T cell receptor beta chains were all obtained from the same sample, sequenced in a study of beta chain features in type 1 diabetes. Findings of the study overall: Type 1 diabetes patients showed a moderate but significant shortening of TCRB CDR3s in all four CD4+ subsets.

For these TCRs, the target antigens are not known. Since all of the isolated RNA was reverse transcribed, expressed TCRB transcripts were what got sequenced. Produced via immunoSEQ multiplex PCR; TCRdb's table is partial and in-frame only. This table holds a few hundred thousand clones, 8% to 10% found once. Sequencing used central memory CD4+ T cells from blood. Every receptor here comes from a man aged 25 to 40 with type 1 diabetes.

This clone occurred many times. CDR3 DNA: TGTGCCAGTAGTATAGAGGGACTAGATCCCAATGAGCAGTTCTTC. Protein: CASSIEGLDPNEQFF. The chain uses TRBV19 and TRBJ2-1; TRBD2 aligns across 8 bases. Germline CDR1 reads LNHDA; CDR2 reads SQIVND (reference sequence). V dropped 0 bases and J dropped 6; count of bases not matched to a gene: 4. CDR3 length: 15 amino acids.

This clone appeared a few times. This rearrangement joins TRBV2 to TRBJ1-5, with TRBD1 as a possible D gene (5 bases). The CDR3 length is 13 residues. CDR1 SNHLY and CDR2 FYNNEI come from the germline V gene. Trimming removed 4 bases from V and 4 bases from J, with 8 bases in between. CDR3 sequence reads: CASSAQENQPQHF. The CDR3 nucleotides read TGTGCCAGCAGTGCACAGGAAAATCAGCCCCAGCATTTT.

The table lists this clone with many counts. The chain has TRBV9 and TRBJ1-1; the D gene is possibly TRBD1 (6 bases). In germline, CDR1 is SGDLS, CDR2 YYNGEE. The CDR3 length is 13 residues. Deletions cut 0 bases from V and 11 bases from J, with 14 bases between. The CDR3 bases are TGTGCCAGCAGCGTAGGACAGGCATCTGGCGCTTTCTTT. Amino acids: CASSVGQASGAFF. The full variable domain, rest sourced from reference TRBV9 and TRBJ1-1, is DSGVTQTPKHLITATGQRVTLRCSPRSGDLSVYWYQQSLDQGLQFLIQYYNGEERAKGNILERFSAQQFPDLHSELNLSSLELGDSALYFCASSVGQASGAFFGQGTRLTVV.

This clone has at least ten counts. The chain links TRBV9 to TRBJ1-5, with 7 bases aligning to TRBD1. CDR1 SGDLS and CDR2 YYNGEE come from the germline V gene. CDR3 length: 16 amino acids. Trimming at V came to 0 bases and at J to 6 bases, leaving 9 bases not matched to a gene. CDR3 protein: CASSVGTGEEGQPQHF. CDR3 in DNA: TGTGCCAGCAGCGTAGGAACAGGGGAGGAAGGTCAGCCCCAGCATTTT.

V gene TRBV2 combines with J gene TRBJ2-4, with D maybe TRBD2 (5 bases). Trimming removed 6 bases from V and 1 base from J, with 13 bases in between. This CDR3 comprises 15 residues. Germline V gives CDR1 SNHLY, CDR2 FYNNEI. The CDR3 here is CASRRARGAKNIQYF. In nucleotides, the CDR3 is TGTGCCAGCAGGCGGGCACGAGGGGCCAAAAACATTCAGTACTTC.

CDR3 nucleotides: TGTGCCAGCAGTGGGAGTAGGCAGGGCACTGAAGCTTTCTTT. It codes for CASSGSRQGTEAFF. This chain connects TRBV2 to TRBJ1-1; D may be TRBD1 (5 bases). Germline-derived CDR1 and CDR2 are SNHLY and FYNNEI. The V gene lost 4 bases and the J gene lost 4 bases, with 13 bases spanning the gap. This CDR3 spans 14 amino acids.

This chain uses TRBV7-6 with TRBJ2-2; 9 bases are shared with TRBD2. Germline-derived CDR1 and CDR2 are SGHVS and FNYEAQ. V lost 3 bases to trimming and J lost 7 bases; unmatched junction nucleotides: 9. The length of the CDR3 is 16 residues. The CDR3 DNA reads as TGTGCCAGCAGCTTCGGGCTAGCGGGATATAACGGGGAGCTGTTTTTT. This encodes CASSFGLAGYNGELFF.

This clone has only a few counts. This chain uses TRBV4-1 with TRBJ2-3; D is possibly TRBD2 (6 bases). CDR1 and CDR2 from the germline V gene are MGHRA and YSYEKL. The CDR3 has 14 amino acids. The V end was cut by 2 bases, the J end by 5 bases, with 11 bases between. The CDR3 protein is CASSQPQGGDTQYF. As DNA, the CDR3 is TGCGCCAGCAGCCAACCCCAGGGAGGAGATACGCAGTATTTT.

The sample holds a few counts of this clone. This rearrangement joins TRBV2 to TRBJ2-5, with TRBD2 as a possible D gene (6 bases). Trimming took 2 bases from V and 4 from J, leaving 11 bases between them. The CDR3 runs to 14 residues. From germline, CDR1 is SNHLY and CDR2 FYNNEI. The CDR3 loop is CASSERYGRETQYF. CDR3 DNA sequence: TGTGCCAGCAGTGAACGGTACGGGAGAGAGACCCAGTACTTC.

This clone was observed a few times. The chain combines TRBV28 with TRBJ1-2; D is unresolved. V lost 0 bases, J lost 2 bases, and 7 bases lay in between. This CDR3 is built from 14 residues. CDR1 and CDR2 (germline): MDHEN, SYDVKM. The DNA of the CDR3 is TGTGCCAGCAGTTTATGGGCCCAAAACTATGGCTACACCTTC. This encodes CASSLWAQNYGYTF.

This clone has only a few counts. This chain uses TRBV15 with TRBJ2-3; TRBD1 matches at 8 bases. The CDR3 loop spans 13 amino acids. The germline gives CDR1 LNHNV, CDR2 YYDKDF (reference sequence). V was pared by 8 bases and J by 6 bases, with 7 bases of the junction left unmatched. The CDR3 reads CATETGARDTQYF. The CDR3 DNA sequence: TGTGCCACCGAGACAGGGGCGCGGGATACGCAGTATTTT.

The rearrangement joins TRBV4-1 to TRBJ1-5; D unclear. Trimming took 1 base from V and 7 from J, leaving 11 bases between them. Looked up from germline, CDR1 is MGHRA and CDR2 is YSYEKL. The CDR3 runs to 14 residues. The CDR3 loop reads CASSQGVSGQPQHF. DNA for the CDR3: TGCGCCAGCAGCCAAGGTGTTTCGGGACAGCCCCAGCATTTT.

This clone was observed a few times. J is TRBJ2-7 and V is TRBV7-2; perhaps TRBD2 as D (5 bases). V lost 0 bases and J lost 4, with 7 bases in between. CDR3 length: 13 amino acids. Germline-derived CDR1 and CDR2 are SGHTA and FQGNSA. The CDR3 DNA follows: TGTGCCAGCAGCTTAGCGGGAGTTTACGAGCAGTACTTC. Its protein is CASSLAGVYEQYF.

Only a few counts were recorded for this clone. The V and J genes are TRBV28 and TRBJ1-2; D possibly corresponds to TRBD1 (5 bases). The CDR3 length is 16 residues. V lost 2 bases and J lost 4, with 17 bases in between. The germline CDR1 and CDR2 sequences are MDHEN and SYDVKM. The CDR3 loop is CASSLTSGAGPYGYTF. In DNA form, the CDR3 reads TGTGCCAGCAGTTTAACGTCTGGGGCAGGACCCTATGGCTACACCTTC.

This clone was found a few times. The chain employs TRBV30 and TRBJ1-3; 7 bases map to TRBD1. The length of the CDR3 is 13 residues. V lost 4 bases and J lost 4; bases outside the gene matches: 4. Germline values: CDR1 GTSNPN, CDR2 SVGIG (reference sequence). The CDR3 is CAWTRDSGNTIYF. Written as DNA, the CDR3 is TGTGCCTGGACCAGGGACAGCGGAAACACCATATATTTT.

A remark on this clone: A read error may explain this, as a much larger clone is one base away. The rearrangement uses TRBV25-1 and TRBJ2-7; no definite D call. Germline V gives CDR1 MGHDK, CDR2 SYGVNS. This CDR3 spans 11 amino acids. With 6 bases removed from V and 6 bases from J, the gap between germline ends came to 9 bases. The CDR3 nucleotides read TGTGCCAGCAGCTTAGCAGGCGAGCAGTACTTC. It is translated as CASSLAGEQYF.

Points on this clone: The junction and the germline gene differ at one end; a read error may be behind it. This chain links TRBV7-3 with TRBJ2-5, with unresolved D. CDR3 size: 14 residues. Germline CDR1 reads SGHTA; CDR2 reads FQGTGA. The CDR3 DNA follows: TGCGCCAGCAGCCGTCAGACTGTACAAGAGACCCAGTACTTC. Residues: CASSRQTVQETQYF.

This chain links TRBV7-6 with TRBJ2-3; tentatively, D is TRBD2 (6 bases). The V and J ends lost 3 bases and 8 bases respectively, with 15 bases between them. The CDR3 covers 14 residues. The germline V gene has CDR1 SGHVS and CDR2 FNYEAQ. The CDR3 reads CASSFTRGTGTQYF. DNA of the CDR3: TGTGCCAGCAGCTTCACCCGCGGGACGGGTACGCAGTATTTT.

This clone was counted between two and nine times. J is TRBJ2-7 and V is TRBV4-1; TRBD1 matches 7 bases. The CDR3 contains 15 residues. J gave up 4 bases and V 3 bases, and 9 bases lay outside the gene matches. Germline V gene sequence: CDR1 MGHRA, CDR2 YSYEKL. For the CDR3, the DNA is TGCGCCAGCAGCCAGGGCCCGGGACAGCTTTACGAGCAGTACTTC. This gives the protein CASSQGPGQLYEQYF.

This clone was detected many times. This chain uses TRBV28 with TRBJ2-7; 7 bases match TRBD1. The CDR3 covers 13 residues. V lost 4 bases, J lost 5 bases, and 5 bases stayed unmatched. In germline, CDR1 is MDHEN, CDR2 SYDVKM. The CDR3 DNA sequence: TGTGCCAGCAGTTGGACAGGTTTCCACGAGCAGTACTTC. Translating gives CASSWTGFHEQYF.

The rearrangement joins TRBV10-1 to TRBJ2-3; D is possibly TRBD2 (6 bases). The CDR3 runs to 11 residues. Germline V gene sequence: CDR1 WNHNN, CDR2 SYGVQD (reference sequence). Trimming pared 6 bases from V and 6 bases from J, leaving 7 bases between. CDR3 loop: CASRAGDTQYF. The CDR3 nucleotides are TGCGCCAGCAGGGCGGGGGATACGCAGTATTTT.